What follows is one T cell receptor (beta chain) and its context. The data originate from a study of shared clonotypes between healthy human individuals. The authors distributed each subset's genomic DNA evenly over several immunoSEQ plates. The data were produced by immunoSEQ multiplex PCR, yet TCRdb's version contains in-frame clones alone and is incomplete. The sample shows roughly 500,000 clones, around 73% of them seen only once. There are 14 residues in the CDR3. The germline V gene has CDR1 LNHDA and CDR2 SQIVND (reference sequence). The V gene is TRBV19, the J gene TRBJ2-5; 7 bases map to TRBD2. The J call is doubtful: the DNA matches TRBJ2-7 better. Material for sequencing was PBMCs. The sequence was obtained from a woman aged 40 to 49 in good health. Some clones in this sample may be carry-over from other donors' samples. CDR3 DNA sequence: TGTGCCAGTAGTATCGCGGGAGTCCCCTACGAGCAGTACTTC. Translation: CASSIAGVPYEQYF.